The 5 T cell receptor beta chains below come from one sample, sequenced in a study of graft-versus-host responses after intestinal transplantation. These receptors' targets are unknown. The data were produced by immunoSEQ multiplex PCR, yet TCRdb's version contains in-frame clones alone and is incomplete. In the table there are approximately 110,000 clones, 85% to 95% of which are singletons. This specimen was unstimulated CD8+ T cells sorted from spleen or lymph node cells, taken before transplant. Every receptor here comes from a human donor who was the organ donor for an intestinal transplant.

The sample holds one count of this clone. For the CDR3, the DNA is TGTGCCAGCAGTAAACAGGGACGAGGCACTGAAGCTTTCTTT. Protein: CASSKQGRGTEAFF. The rearrangement joins TRBV13 to TRBJ1-1; a possible D gene is TRBD1 (6 bases). The V and J ends lost 6 bases and 4 bases respectively, with 15 bases between them. The CDR3 runs to 14 residues. Germline loops: CDR1 PRHDT, CDR2 FYEKMQ (reference sequence). The full variable domain, completed using reference TRBV13 and TRBJ1-1, is AAGVIQSPRHLIKEKRETATLKCYPIPRHDTVYWYQQGPGQDPQFLISFYEKMQSDKGSIPDRFSAQQFSDYHSELNMSSLELGDSALYFCASSKQGRGTEAFFGQGTRLTVV.

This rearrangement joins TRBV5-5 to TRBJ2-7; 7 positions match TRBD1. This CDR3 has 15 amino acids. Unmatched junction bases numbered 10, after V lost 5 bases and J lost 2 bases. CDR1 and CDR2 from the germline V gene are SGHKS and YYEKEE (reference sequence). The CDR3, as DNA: TGTGCCAGCAGGGGACGGAGGACAGGCACCTACGAGCAGTACTTC. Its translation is CASRGRRTGTYEQYF.

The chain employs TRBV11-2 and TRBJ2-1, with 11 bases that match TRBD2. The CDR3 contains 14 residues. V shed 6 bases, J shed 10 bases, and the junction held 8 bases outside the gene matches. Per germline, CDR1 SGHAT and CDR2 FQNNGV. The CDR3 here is CASRTGTSGPEQFF. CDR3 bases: TGTGCCAGCAGAACCGGGACTAGCGGACCGGAGCAGTTCTTC.

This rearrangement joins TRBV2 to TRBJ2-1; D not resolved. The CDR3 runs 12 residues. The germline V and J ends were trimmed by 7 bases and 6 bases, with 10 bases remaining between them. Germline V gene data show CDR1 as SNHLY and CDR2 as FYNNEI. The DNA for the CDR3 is TGTGCCAGCACCTCGGGTTCCAATGAGCAGTTCTTC. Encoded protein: CASTSGSNEQFF. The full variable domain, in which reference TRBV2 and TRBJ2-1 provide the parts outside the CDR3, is EPEVTQTPSHQVTQMGQEVILRCVPISNHLYFYWYRQILGQKVEFLVSFYNNEISEKSEIFDDQFSVERPDGSNFTLKIRSTKLEDSAMYFCASTSGSNEQFFGPGTRLTVL.

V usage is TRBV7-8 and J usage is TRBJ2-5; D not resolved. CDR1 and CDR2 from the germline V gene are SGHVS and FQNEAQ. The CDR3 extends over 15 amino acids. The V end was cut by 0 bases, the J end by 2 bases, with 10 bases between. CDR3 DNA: TGTGCCAGCAGCTTAGCGGTAACAGATCAAGAGACCCAGTACTTC. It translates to CASSLAVTDQETQYF.